This T cell receptor beta chain was recorded in a study of T cells in Graves' hyperthyroidism and ophthalmopathy. Trimming removed 2 bases from V and 7 bases from J, with 9 bases in between. CDR1 MNHNY and CDR2 SVGAGI come from the germline V gene (reference sequence). This CDR3 region has 12 residues. Regarding the study as a whole: Ophthalmopathy was told apart from stable hyperthyroidism by a 13 V-J model.

The cohort's ophthalmopathy patients, a group with duration under 3 months, had a Clinical Activity Score of at least 3 and a NOSPECS grade of at least 4. Based on clinical symptoms, serum thyroxine and TRAb, thyroid ultrasound and orbital computed tomography, diagnoses were reached. This clonotype was recorded many times. The antigen is undetermined. From RNA transcripts, TCR beta CDR3 regions were amplified. RT-PCR in the first round (using the HTBI primer set) targeted the TCR CDR3. TCRdb redid the calling of the multiplex PCR reads with MiXCR, one entry per CDR3 protein. The repertoire consists of more than 350,000 distinct CDR3 sequences, with roughly 15% occurring once and the leading ten covering less than 20%.

Sequenced: blood. V is TRBV6-6 and J is TRBJ2-7; D remains ambiguous. The TCR sequence derives from a woman aged 25 to 39 with Graves' ophthalmopathy. This CDR3 is CASSYVNTEQYF. CDR3 coding DNA: TGTGCCAGCAGTTACGTTAATACGGAGCAGTACTTC.